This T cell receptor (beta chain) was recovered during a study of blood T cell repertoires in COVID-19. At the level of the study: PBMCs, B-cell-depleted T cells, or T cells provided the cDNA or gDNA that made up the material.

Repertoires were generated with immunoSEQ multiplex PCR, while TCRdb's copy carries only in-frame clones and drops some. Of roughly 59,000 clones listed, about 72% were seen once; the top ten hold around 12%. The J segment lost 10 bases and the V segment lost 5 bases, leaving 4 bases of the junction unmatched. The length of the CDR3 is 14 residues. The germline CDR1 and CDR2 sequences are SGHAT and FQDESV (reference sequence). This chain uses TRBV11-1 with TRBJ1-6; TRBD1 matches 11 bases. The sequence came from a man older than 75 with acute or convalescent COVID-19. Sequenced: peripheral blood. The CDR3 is CASSRTGGLSPLHF. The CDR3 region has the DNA TGTGCCAGCAGCCGGACAGGGGGCCTCTCACCCCTCCACTTT.